This T cell receptor beta chain was observed in a study of cytomegalovirus exposure and HLA in healthy donors. This clone appeared once. The antigen is undetermined. Healthy bone marrow donors made up the donors. Germline CDR1 MDHEN, CDR2 SYDVKM. V dropped 2 bases and J dropped 4 bases, with 11 bases sitting between them. This CDR3 is built from 14 residues. PCR primers comprised 60 Vbeta and 13 Jbeta primers. The repertoire was sequenced with immunoSEQ multiplex PCR; TCRdb's copy has only in-frame clones and lacks some. The sample contains about 140,000 clones, roughly 78% of which appear only once. General study results and limits: In an earlier analysis, in around 590 donors, most V segments appeared productive either ~87% or ~30% of the time. HLA-A and HLA-B allele assignments for most subjects were reportedly predicted accurately using TCR beta sequences.

This receptor was identified in a female donor in good health and CMV-seronegative. The gene calls are TRBV28 and TRBJ1-2; tentatively, D is TRBD1 (5 bases). Sequencing was performed on PBMCs. The CDR3 coding sequence is TGTGCCAGCAGTTTAGCAGGGTCCTCCTATGGCTACACCTTC. This translates into CASSLAGSSYGYTF.